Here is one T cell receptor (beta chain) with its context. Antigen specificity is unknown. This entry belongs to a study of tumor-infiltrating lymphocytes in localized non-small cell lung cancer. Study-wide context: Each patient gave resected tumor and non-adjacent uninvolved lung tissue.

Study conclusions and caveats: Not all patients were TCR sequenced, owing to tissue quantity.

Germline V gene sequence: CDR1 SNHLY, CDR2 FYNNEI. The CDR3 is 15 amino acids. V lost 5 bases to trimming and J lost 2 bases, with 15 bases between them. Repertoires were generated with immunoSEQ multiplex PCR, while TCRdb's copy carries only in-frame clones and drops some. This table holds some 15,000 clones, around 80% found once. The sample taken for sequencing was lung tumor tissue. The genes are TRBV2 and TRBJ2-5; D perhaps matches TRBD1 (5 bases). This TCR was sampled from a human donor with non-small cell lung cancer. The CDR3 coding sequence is TGTGCCAGCAGTTCTGGGCAGGGTCAACAAGAGACCCAGTACTTC. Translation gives CASSSGQGQQETQYF.